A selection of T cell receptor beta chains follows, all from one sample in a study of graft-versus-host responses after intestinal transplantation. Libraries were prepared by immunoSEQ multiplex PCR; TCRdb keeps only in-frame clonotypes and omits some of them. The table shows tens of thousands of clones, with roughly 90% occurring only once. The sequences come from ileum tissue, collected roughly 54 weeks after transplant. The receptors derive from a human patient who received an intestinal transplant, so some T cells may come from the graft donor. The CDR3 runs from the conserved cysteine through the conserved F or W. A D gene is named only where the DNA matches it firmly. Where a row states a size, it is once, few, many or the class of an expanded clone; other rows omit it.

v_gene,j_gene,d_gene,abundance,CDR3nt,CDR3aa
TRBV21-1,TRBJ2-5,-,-,TGTGCCAGCAGGCCGGAGACCCAGTACTTC,CASRPETQYF
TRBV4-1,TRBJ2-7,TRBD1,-,TGCGCCAGCAGCCGCACGGGACAGCACTACGAGCAGTACTTC,CASSRTGQHYEQYF
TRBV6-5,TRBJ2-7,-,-,TGTGCCAGCAGTCCTACAACAGGGCTGTTCGGCGAGCAGTACTTC,CASSPTTGLFGEQYF
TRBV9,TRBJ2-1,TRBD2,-,TGTGCCAGCAGCGTTCGACTAGCGGCCTACAATGAGCAGTTCTTC,CASSVRLAAYNEQFF
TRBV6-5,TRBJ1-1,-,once,TGTGCCAGCAGCTCAGGTTATACTGAAGCTTTCTTT,CASSSGYTEAFF
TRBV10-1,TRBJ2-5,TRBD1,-,TGCGCCAGCAGCCGGGACAGAGAGACCCAGTACTTC,CASSRDRETQYF
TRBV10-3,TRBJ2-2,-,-,TGTGCCATCAGTGACCCACAGGCGGGGTCCGCCGGGGAGCTGTTTTTT,CAISDPQAGSAGELFF
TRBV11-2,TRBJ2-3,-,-,TGTGCCAGCAACCACAGGGACCCCGTCGCAGATACGCAGTATTTT,CASNHRDPVADTQYF
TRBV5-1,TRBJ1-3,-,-,TGCGCCAGCAGCTTTGGAACCTCTGGAAACACCATATATTTT,CASSFGTSGNTIYF
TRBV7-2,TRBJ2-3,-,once,TGTGCCAGCAGCTTAGTGGGGTACCGCGATACGCAGTATTTT,CASSLVGYRDTQYF
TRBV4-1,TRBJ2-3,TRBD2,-,TGCGCCAGCAGCCTTGGCGGGGGGTTGTCAGATACGCAGTATTTT,CASSLGGGLSDTQYF
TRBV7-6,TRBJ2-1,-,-,TGTGCCAGCAGCTTAATCATTTGGACCTACCACCAGAATGAGCAGTTCTTC,CASSLIIWTYHQNEQFF
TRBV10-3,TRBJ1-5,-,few,TGTGCCATCAGTGAGTCAGGGGCCCAGCCCCAGCATTTT,CAISESGAQPQHF
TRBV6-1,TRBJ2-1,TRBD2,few,TGTGCCAGCAGTGAAGCTCTAGCGGGAGGAGTCGATGAGCAGTTCTTC,CASSEALAGGVDEQFF
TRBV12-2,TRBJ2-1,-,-,TGTGCAAGTCGCTTCGGACTAGCGGAGAACAATGAGCAGTTCTTC,CASRFGLAENNEQFF
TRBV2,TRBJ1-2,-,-,TGTGCCAGCATCGGGGGGGCCTATGGCTACACCTTC,CASIGGAYGYTF
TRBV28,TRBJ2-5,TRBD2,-,TGTGCCAGCAGTTTTAGCGGGGGTGCCCAAGAGACCCAGTACTTC,CASSFSGGAQETQYF
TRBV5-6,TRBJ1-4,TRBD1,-,TGTGCCAGCAGCTCTGTGACAGGGGGCAATGAAAAACTGTTTTTT,CASSSVTGGNEKLFF
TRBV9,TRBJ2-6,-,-,TGTGCCAGCAGCGTGGAAGTTGGGGCCAACGTCCTGACTTTC,CASSVEVGANVLTF